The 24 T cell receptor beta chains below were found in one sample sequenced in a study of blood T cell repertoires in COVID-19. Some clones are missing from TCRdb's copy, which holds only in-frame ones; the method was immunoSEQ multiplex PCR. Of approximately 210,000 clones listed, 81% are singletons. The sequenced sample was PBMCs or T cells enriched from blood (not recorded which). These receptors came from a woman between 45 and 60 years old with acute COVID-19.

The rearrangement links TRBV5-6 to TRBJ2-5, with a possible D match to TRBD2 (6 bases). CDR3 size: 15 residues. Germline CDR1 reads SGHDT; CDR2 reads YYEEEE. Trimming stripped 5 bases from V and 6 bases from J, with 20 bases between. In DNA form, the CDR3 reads TGTGCCAGCAGGTTACAGGCTAGCGCGGTTCAGACCCAGTACTTC. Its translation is CASRLQASAVQTQYF.

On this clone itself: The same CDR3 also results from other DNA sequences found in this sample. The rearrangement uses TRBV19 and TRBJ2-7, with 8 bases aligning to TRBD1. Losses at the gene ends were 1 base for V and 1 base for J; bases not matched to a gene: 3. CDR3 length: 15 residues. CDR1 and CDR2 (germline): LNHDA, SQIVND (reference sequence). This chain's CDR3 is CASSIAGQGSYEQYF. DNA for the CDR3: TGTGCCAGTAGTATAGCCGGACAGGGATCCTACGAGCAGTACTTC.

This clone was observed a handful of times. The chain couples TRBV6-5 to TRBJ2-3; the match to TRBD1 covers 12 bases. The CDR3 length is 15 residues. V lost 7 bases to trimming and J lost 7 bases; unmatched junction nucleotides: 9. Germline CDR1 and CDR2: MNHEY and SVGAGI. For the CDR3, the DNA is TGTGCCAGCACGGCATCGGGACAGGGGGCTTATACGCAGTATTTT. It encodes CASTASGQGAYTQYF.

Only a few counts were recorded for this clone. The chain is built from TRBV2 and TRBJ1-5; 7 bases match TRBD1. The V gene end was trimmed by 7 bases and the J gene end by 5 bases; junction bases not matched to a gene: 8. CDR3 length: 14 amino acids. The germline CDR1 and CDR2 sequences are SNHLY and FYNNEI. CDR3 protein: CASNAGRGDQPQHF. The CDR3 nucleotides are TGTGCCAGCAACGCTGGCAGGGGGGATCAGCCCCAGCATTTT.

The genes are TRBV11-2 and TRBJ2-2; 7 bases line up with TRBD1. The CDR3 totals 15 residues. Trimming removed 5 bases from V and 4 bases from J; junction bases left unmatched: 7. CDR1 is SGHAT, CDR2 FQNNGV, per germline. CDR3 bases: TGTGCCAGCAGCCATACAGCAGGGGGCACCGGGGAGCTGTTTTTT. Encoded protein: CASSHTAGGTGELFF.

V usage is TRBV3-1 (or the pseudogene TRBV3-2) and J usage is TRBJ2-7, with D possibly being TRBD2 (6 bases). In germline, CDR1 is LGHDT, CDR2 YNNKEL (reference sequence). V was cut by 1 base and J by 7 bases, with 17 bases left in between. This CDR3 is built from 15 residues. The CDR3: CASSQALTDAGEQYF. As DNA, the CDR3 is TGTGCCAGCAGCCAAGCATTGACAGACGCGGGGGAGCAGTACTTC.

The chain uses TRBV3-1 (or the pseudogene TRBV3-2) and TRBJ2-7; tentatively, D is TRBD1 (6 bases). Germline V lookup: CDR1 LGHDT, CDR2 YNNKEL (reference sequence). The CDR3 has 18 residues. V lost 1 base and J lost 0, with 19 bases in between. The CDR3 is CASSQGPPGHLSSYEQYF. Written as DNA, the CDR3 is TGTGCCAGCAGCCAAGGCCCGCCGGGACACCTGAGCTCCTACGAGCAGTACTTC.

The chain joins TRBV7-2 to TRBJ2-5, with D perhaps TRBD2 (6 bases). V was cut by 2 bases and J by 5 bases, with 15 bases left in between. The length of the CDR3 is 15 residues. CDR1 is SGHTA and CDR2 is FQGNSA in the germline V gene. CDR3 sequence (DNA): TGTGCCAGCAGCTTAATTGGAGGGAGCGGGGAGACCCAGTACTTC. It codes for CASSLIGGSGETQYF.

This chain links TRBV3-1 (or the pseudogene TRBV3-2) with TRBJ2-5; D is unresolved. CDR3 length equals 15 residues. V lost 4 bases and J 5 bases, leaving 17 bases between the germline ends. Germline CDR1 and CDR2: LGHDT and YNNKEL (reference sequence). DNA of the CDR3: TGTGCCAGCAGCCGAGAGACAAGTGCCCGGGAGACCCAGTACTTC. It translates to CASSRETSARETQYF.

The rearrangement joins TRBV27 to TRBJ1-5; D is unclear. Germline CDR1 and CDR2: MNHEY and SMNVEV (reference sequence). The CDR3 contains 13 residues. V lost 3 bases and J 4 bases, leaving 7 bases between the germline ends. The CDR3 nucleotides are TGTGCCAGCAGTTTCGCGAGAAATCAGCCCCAGCATTTT. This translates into CASSFARNQPQHF.

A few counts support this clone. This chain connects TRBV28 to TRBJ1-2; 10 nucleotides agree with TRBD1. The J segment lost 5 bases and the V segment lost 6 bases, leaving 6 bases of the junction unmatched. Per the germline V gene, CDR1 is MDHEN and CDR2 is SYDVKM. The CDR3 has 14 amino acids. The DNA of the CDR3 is TGTGCCAGCAGCACCGGGACAGGGGTTTATGGCTACACCTTC. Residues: CASSTGTGVYGYTF.

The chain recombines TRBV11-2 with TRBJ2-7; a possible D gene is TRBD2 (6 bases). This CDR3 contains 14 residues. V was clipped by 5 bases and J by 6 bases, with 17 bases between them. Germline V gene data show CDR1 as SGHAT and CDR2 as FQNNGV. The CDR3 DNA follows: TGTGCCAGCAGCCTACTGGAGCGGAGGGGCGAGCAGTACTTC. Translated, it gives CASSLLERRGEQYF.

CDR3 coding DNA: TGTGCCAGCAACCGTACTTCTAACTATGGCTACACCTTC. Translation: CASNRTSNYGYTF. This chain uses TRBV21-1 with TRBJ1-2. TRBV21-1 is an annotated pseudogene. The CDR3 runs 13 residues.

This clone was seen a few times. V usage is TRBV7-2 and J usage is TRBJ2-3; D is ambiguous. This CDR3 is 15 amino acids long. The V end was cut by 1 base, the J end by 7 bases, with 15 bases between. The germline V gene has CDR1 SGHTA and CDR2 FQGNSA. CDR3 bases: TGTGCCAGCAGCTTAGGTGGGCCCGCTCCTAATACGCAGTATTTT. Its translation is CASSLGGPAPNTQYF.

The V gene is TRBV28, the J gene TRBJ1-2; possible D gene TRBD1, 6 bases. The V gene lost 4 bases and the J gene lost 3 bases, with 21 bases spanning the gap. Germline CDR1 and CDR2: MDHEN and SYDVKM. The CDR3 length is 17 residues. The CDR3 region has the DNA TGTGCCAGCAGTTCAACCATACAGGGCTATTTTGACTATGGCTACACCTTC. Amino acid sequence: CASSSTIQGYFDYGYTF.

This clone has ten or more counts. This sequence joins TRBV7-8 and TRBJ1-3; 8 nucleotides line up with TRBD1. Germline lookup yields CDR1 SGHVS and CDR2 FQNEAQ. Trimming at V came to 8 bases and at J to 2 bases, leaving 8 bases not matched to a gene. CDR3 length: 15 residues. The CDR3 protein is CASQLTGGAGNTIYF. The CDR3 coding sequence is TGTGCCAGCCAACTCACAGGGGGAGCTGGAAACACCATATATTTT.

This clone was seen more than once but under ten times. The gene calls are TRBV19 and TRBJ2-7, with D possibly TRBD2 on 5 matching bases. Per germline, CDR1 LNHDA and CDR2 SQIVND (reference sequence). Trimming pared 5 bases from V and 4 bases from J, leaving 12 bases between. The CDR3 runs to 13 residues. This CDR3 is CASSDGSRYEQYF. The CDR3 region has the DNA TGTGCCAGTAGTGATGGGAGTAGGTACGAGCAGTACTTC.

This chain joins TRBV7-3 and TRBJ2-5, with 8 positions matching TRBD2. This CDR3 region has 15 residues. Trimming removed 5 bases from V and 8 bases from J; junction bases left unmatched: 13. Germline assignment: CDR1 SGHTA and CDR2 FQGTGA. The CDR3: CASSQQGLATHTQYF. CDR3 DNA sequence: TGTGCCAGCAGCCAACAAGGACTAGCCACGCACACCCAGTACTTC.

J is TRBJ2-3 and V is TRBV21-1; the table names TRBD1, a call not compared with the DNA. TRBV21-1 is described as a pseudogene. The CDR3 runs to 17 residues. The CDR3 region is CASSKPGTAFSTDTQYF. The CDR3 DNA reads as TGTGCCAGCAGCAAACCGGGGACAGCTTTTAGCACAGATACGCAGTATTTT.

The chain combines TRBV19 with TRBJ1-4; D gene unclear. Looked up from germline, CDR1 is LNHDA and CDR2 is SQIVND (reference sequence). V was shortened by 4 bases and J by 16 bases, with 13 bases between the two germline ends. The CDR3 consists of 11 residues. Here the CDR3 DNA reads TGTGCCAGTAGTACAGGTCATAGGAAGTTTTTT. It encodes CASSTGHRKFF.

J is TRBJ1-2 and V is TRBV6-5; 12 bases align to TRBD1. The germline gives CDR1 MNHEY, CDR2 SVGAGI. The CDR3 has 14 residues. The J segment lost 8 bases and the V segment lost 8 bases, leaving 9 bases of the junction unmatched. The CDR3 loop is CASSWDRGQGGYTF. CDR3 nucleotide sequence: TGTGCCAGCTCCTGGGACAGGGGGCAGGGAGGCTACACCTTC.

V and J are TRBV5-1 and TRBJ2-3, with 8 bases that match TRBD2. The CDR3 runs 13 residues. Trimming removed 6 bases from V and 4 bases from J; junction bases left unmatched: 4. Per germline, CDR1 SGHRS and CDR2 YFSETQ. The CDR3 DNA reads TGCGCCAGCACGGGACTAGTGCCAGATACGCAGTATTTT. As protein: CASTGLVPDTQYF.

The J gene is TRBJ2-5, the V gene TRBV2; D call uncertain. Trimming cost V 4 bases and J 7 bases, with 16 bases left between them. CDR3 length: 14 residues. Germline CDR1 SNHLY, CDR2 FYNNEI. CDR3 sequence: CASSVLLPPGTQYF. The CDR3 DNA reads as TGTGCCAGCAGTGTATTACTTCCCCCGGGGACCCAGTACTTC.

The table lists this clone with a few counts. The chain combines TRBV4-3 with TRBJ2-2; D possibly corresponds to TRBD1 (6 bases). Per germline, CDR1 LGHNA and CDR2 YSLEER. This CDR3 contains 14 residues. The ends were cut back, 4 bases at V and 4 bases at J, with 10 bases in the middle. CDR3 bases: TGCGCCAGCAGCCGGACAGACGCCACCGGGGAGCTGTTTTTT. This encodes CASSRTDATGELFF.